Each of the 9 T cell receptor beta chains below was sequenced from the same sample in a study of blood T cells in healthy people across ages. Sample-barcoded 5' priming and a J-beta primer mix drove a second PCR of 7 to 11 cycles. TCRdb ran MiXCR on the 5' RACE reads and lists one entry per CDR3 protein. The table shows around 1.5 million distinct CDR3 sequences, with approximately 42% occurring only once. The specimen was blood. These receptors originate from a woman aged 18-29 years in good health.

The chain links TRBV3-1 to TRBJ2-7, with D perhaps given as TRBD1 or TRBD2 (6 bases each). CDR1 LGHDT and CDR2 YNNKEL come from the germline V gene (reference sequence). V shed 3 bases and J shed 0 bases, with 12 bases lying between them. This CDR3 region has 15 residues. CDR3 residues: CASSHGGTSSYEQYF. Written as DNA, the CDR3 is TGTGCCAGCAGCCACGGGGGCACGAGCTCCTACGAGCAGTACTTC.

The chain carries TRBV5-1 and TRBJ2-1; TRBD2 matches 8 bases. CDR3 length: 15 amino acids. The V and J ends lost 4 bases and 3 bases, in that order; junction bases with no gene match: 6. Per germline, CDR1 SGHRS and CDR2 YFSETQ. The CDR3 nucleotides read TGCGCCAGCAGCACAGCGGGAGAAGGCTACAATGAGCAGTTCTTC. Encoded protein: CASSTAGEGYNEQFF.

This chain connects TRBV6-2 or TRBV6-3 to TRBJ2-7, with D tentatively TRBD1 or TRBD2 (5 bases each). This CDR3 comprises 14 residues. Germline V gene sequence: CDR1 MNHEY, CDR2 SVGEGT. V lost 6 bases and J lost 6, with 18 bases in between. As DNA, the CDR3 is TGTGCCAGCAGCCGGGCCAGGGAGCTTGGCGAGCAGTACTTC. This codes for CASSRARELGEQYF.

The J gene is TRBJ2-1, the V gene TRBV7-6, with 9 bases aligning to TRBD1. Germline V gives CDR1 SGHVS, CDR2 FNYEAQ. Losses at the gene ends were 4 bases for V and 0 bases for J; bases not matched to a gene: 7. This CDR3 spans 17 amino acids. The CDR3 sequence is CASSSTGGSSSYNEQFF. The DNA of the CDR3 is TGTGCCAGCAGCTCCACAGGGGGCTCGAGCTCCTACAATGAGCAGTTCTTC.

The V call is TRBV5-5, the J call TRBJ2-3, with a possible D match to TRBD2 (7 bases). Deletions cut 4 bases from V and 3 bases from J, with 18 bases between. The CDR3 runs 16 residues. Per germline, CDR1 SGHKS and CDR2 YYEKEE (reference sequence). CDR3 sequence (DNA): TGTGCCAGCAGCAAGAGGGGGGGTGCGCTTACAGATACGCAGTATTTT. It translates to CASSKRGGALTDTQYF. The full variable domain, completed using reference TRBV5-5 and TRBJ2-3, is DAGVTQSPTHLIKTRGQQVTLRCSPISGHKSVSWYQQVLGQGPQFIFQYYEKEERGRGNFPDRFSARQFPNYSSELNVNALLLGDSALYLCASSKRGGALTDTQYFGPGTRLTVL.

V usage is TRBV7-9 and J usage is TRBJ2-1; D is unresolved. The last part of the DNA fits TRBJ2-7 better; the J call may be wrong. The germline CDR1 and CDR2 sequences are SEHNR and FQNEAQ (reference sequence). CDR3 size: 12 residues. CDR3 in DNA: TGTGCCAGCAGAAATACCGGCGGTGAGCAGTACTTC. Encoded protein: CASRNTGGEQYF.

This clonotype was detected a few times. The chain uses TRBV29-1 and TRBJ1-2, with 12 bases matching TRBD1. V shed 7 bases and J 7 bases; nucleotides not matched to a gene: 13. This CDR3 has 15 amino acids. Germline V lookup: CDR1 SQVTM, CDR2 ANQGSEA. The CDR3 DNA sequence: TGCAGCGCTCTAAACCCGGGACAGGGGGCTTCTGGCTACACCTTC. Residues: CSALNPGQGASGYTF.

V usage is TRBV20-1 and J usage is TRBJ2-7, with TRBD2 matching over 13 bases. The CDR3 extends over 14 amino acids. V lost 0 bases and J lost 6; bases outside the gene matches: 2. The germline V gene has CDR1 DFQATT and CDR2 SNEGSKA (reference sequence). The CDR3 sequence: CSARDGTSGIEQYF. CDR3 in DNA: TGCAGTGCTAGAGATGGGACTAGCGGGATCGAGCAGTACTTC.

This clonotype was counted between two and nine times. V usage is TRBV7-3 and J usage is TRBJ2-1; D gene uncertain. The CDR3 loop spans 14 amino acids. V gave up 1 base and J gave up 6 bases, with 10 bases separating them. The V gene's germline CDR1 is SGHTA and CDR2 FQGTGA. In DNA form, the CDR3 reads TGTGCCAGCAGCTTAAATTTAGCCGGCAATGAGCAGTTCTTC. Amino acids: CASSLNLAGNEQFF.